The entry below gives a single T cell receptor beta chain sequence along with its context. Its antigen is unknown. PCR amplification relied on 60 Vbeta primers (plus 13 Jbeta primers). Clones were sequenced by immunoSEQ multiplex PCR, and TCRdb holds only the in-frame ones, with some missing. This table has approximately 130,000 clones, 83% appearing once. The sample originates from a study of cytomegalovirus exposure and HLA in healthy donors. Whole-study results and caveats: Relative to the roughly 690-donor mean, N-insertions were reportedly fewer in an Asian-associated ancestry cluster in a later analysis.

This CDR3 spans 16 amino acids. CDR1 is MNHEY, CDR2 SMNVEV, per germline (reference sequence). V gave up 2 bases and J gave up 2 bases, with 13 bases separating them. This rearrangement joins TRBV27 to TRBJ2-1; tentative D call: TRBD2 (6 bases). The sequenced sample was PBMCs. The sequence derives from a girl aged 2-9 years in good health and CMV-seronegative. CDR3 residues: CASSLIGGEPYNEQFF. The CDR3 DNA reads TGTGCCAGCAGTTTAATCGGGGGAGAACCCTACAATGAGCAGTTCTTC.